This TCR beta chain was profiled in a study of T cells in Graves' hyperthyroidism and ophthalmopathy. The CDR3 is made up of 13 amino acids. Losses at the gene ends were 8 bases for V and 5 bases for J; bases not matched to a gene: 7. CDR1 is SGHDN, CDR2 FVKESK, per germline. This clonotype was observed a few times. TCR beta CDR3 regions were amplified from RNA. HTBI primers were the set used in a first-round RT-PCR of the TCR CDR3. In TCRdb, the multiplex PCR reads were re-called with MiXCR into one record per CDR3 protein. The sample lists about 480,000 distinct CDR3 sequences, approximately 15% occurring once.

The receptor was isolated from a woman in her late teens or twenties with Graves' hyperthyroidism. The chain joins TRBV14 to TRBJ2-5; 8 bases map to TRBD2. Material for sequencing was blood. The CDR3 DNA reads as TGTGCCAGCTCGGGGGGGAATAAGGAGACCCAGTACTTC. It translates to CASSGGNKETQYF.